A selection of T cell receptor beta chains follows, all from one sample in a study of CXCR3-negative and CXCR3-positive naive CD8 T cells. Using the 5' RACE reads, TCRdb records one entry per CDR3 protein without DNA. The sample has approximately 83,000 distinct CDR3 sequences. Sequencing input: naive CXCR3- CD8+ T cells from blood. Source of these receptors: a human donor in good health. Some clones in this sample may be carry-over from other donors' samples. CDR3s include the opening cysteine and the closing phenylalanine or tryptophan.

J gene: TRBJ2-7; V gene: TRBV6-5; CDR3 protein: CASSSSERENYEQYF
J gene: TRBJ1-2; V gene: TRBV6-6; CDR3 protein: CASSYETTGASNYGYTF
J gene: TRBJ2-7; V gene: TRBV5-5; CDR3 protein: CASSLAGDTYYEQYF
J gene: TRBJ2-7; V gene: TRBV3-1; CDR3 protein: CASSQDLGGGHLPQYF
J gene: TRBJ2-3; V gene: TRBV20-1; CDR3 protein: CSASDPVLSGYNRGTDTQYF
J gene: TRBJ1-1; V gene: TRBV29-1; CDR3 protein: CSVPRTGISTEAFF
J gene: TRBJ2-7; V gene: TRBV28; CDR3 protein: CASSLRAGTTLEQYF
J gene: TRBJ2-3; V gene: TRBV27; CDR3 protein: CASIQVAGLTDTQYF
J gene: TRBJ1-1; V gene: TRBV20-1; CDR3 protein: CSAALWNTEAFF
J gene: TRBJ1-2; V gene: TRBV24-1; CDR3 protein: CATIPGHINYGYTF
J gene: TRBJ2-6; V gene: TRBV5-6; CDR3 protein: CASSLGNGANVLTF
J gene: TRBJ1-2; V gene: TRBV3-1; CDR3 protein: CASSHLDGYTF
J gene: TRBJ2-1; V gene: TRBV6-2/TRBV6-3; CDR3 protein: CASSYSGGQPNEQFF
J gene: TRBJ2-7; V gene: TRBV29-1; CDR3 protein: CSAKSGTGTYEQYF
J gene: TRBJ2-7; V gene: TRBV11-2; CDR3 protein: CASSLEGLASYEQYF
J gene: TRBJ2-3; V gene: TRBV7-9; CDR3 protein: CASSWERAPDTQYF
J gene: TRBJ2-1; V gene: TRBV7-9; CDR3 protein: CASSTGTSGRYNEQFF
J gene: TRBJ2-3; V gene: TRBV7-8; CDR3 protein: CASSPMGLDPSTDTQYF
J gene: TRBJ1-4; V gene: TRBV28; CDR3 protein: CASGTTGVNEKLFF
J gene: TRBJ2-7; V gene: TRBV5-6; CDR3 protein: CASSPDRMSSYEQYF
J gene: TRBJ2-1; V gene: TRBV13; CDR3 protein: CASSPMQGANNEQFF
J gene: TRBJ2-7; V gene: TRBV7-9; CDR3 protein: CASRGTPAYEQYF
J gene: TRBJ1-2; V gene: TRBV29-1; CDR3 protein: CSVGQAGMYGYTF
J gene: TRBJ2-7; V gene: TRBV28; CDR3 protein: CASSFEPWLYF
J gene: TRBJ2-7; V gene: TRBV28; CDR3 protein: CASRRRGTYEQYF
J gene: TRBJ2-5; V gene: TRBV12-3/TRBV12-4; CDR3 protein: CASSYQAGGFQETQYF
J gene: TRBJ2-7; V gene: TRBV7-8; CDR3 protein: CASSLRLAVGEQYF
J gene: TRBJ2-7; V gene: TRBV5-1; CDR3 protein: CASSLAGYTYEQYF
J gene: TRBJ2-3; V gene: TRBV7-3; CDR3 protein: CASSLLGTSADTQYF
J gene: TRBJ2-1; V gene: TRBV2; CDR3 protein: CATPDTPNEQFF
J gene: TRBJ1-6; V gene: TRBV28; CDR3 protein: CASKGSSYNSPLHF
J gene: TRBJ2-3; V gene: TRBV5-6; CDR3 protein: CASSTRLAGDTQYF
J gene: TRBJ2-7; V gene: TRBV7-9; CDR3 protein: CASSLGQGILVYEQYF
J gene: TRBJ2-3; V gene: TRBV6-5; CDR3 protein: CASSYSSRDSTDTQYF
J gene: TRBJ2-1; V gene: TRBV19; CDR3 protein: CATSSVIGILEQFF
J gene: TRBJ2-4; V gene: TRBV6-5; CDR3 protein: CASSPGRVAKNIQYF